Below, 20 T cell receptor beta chains from the same sample are listed, as sequenced in a study of molecular identifiers for immune sequencing clone quantification. TCRdb reprocessed the PCR reads via MiXCR and lists one record per CDR3 protein. The data hold approximately 670,000 distinct CDR3 sequences, with 20% observed a single time. Sequencing used naive CD8+ T cells from blood, with Jurkat cell RNA spiked in. Subset in this sample: FACS-sorted CD8+CD4-CCR7+CD45RA+ naive T cells. These receptors were collected from a human donor in good health. Some libraries in this study had Jurkat cell RNA spiked in.

The chain employs TRBV9 and TRBJ1-3, with 9 bases matching TRBD1. Trimming removed 3 bases from V and 0 bases from J; junction bases left unmatched: 7. The germline CDR1 and CDR2 sequences are SGDLS and YYNGEE. CDR3 length equals 17 residues. In DNA form, the CDR3 reads TGTGCCAGCAGCGCCCAGGGACAGGGAATCTCTGGAAACACCATATATTTT. Residues: CASSAQGQGISGNTIYF.

This clonotype was seen many times. V and J are TRBV30 and TRBJ1-1; D is unresolved. The CDR3 is made up of 13 amino acids. The germline V gene has CDR1 GTSNPN and CDR2 SVGIG (reference sequence). The ends were cut back, 2 bases at V and 1 base at J, with 8 bases in the middle. This chain's CDR3 is CAWSPQPNTEAFF. CDR3 DNA sequence: TGTGCCTGGAGTCCCCAGCCGAACACTGAAGCTTTCTTT.

This clonotype was detected many times. J is TRBJ2-3 and V is TRBV20-1, with TRBD1 matching 7 bases. The germline CDR1 and CDR2 sequences are DFQATT and SNEGSKA (reference sequence). The CDR3 runs 13 residues. V shed 4 bases, J shed 3 bases, and the junction held 4 bases outside the gene matches. The CDR3 loop is CSATGQTTDTQYF. Written as DNA, the CDR3 is TGCAGTGCTACGGGACAGACTACAGATACGCAGTATTTT.

This chain connects TRBV7-9 to TRBJ2-7; the D is unclear. This CDR3 contains 16 residues. V lost 3 bases and J 1 base, leaving 16 bases between the germline ends. Germline V lookup: CDR1 SEHNR, CDR2 FQNEAQ (reference sequence). The CDR3 is CASSFGSEDLSYEQYF. The CDR3 DNA reads as TGTGCCAGCAGCTTTGGGTCTGAGGATCTTTCCTACGAGCAGTACTTC.

Of note for this clonotype: A much larger clone sits a single nucleotide away, making a read error possible. The chain uses TRBV20-1 and TRBJ2-3; either TRBD1 or TRBD2 may fit D (7 bases each). There are 14 residues in the CDR3. The germline V gene encodes CDR1 DFQATT and CDR2 SNEGSKA (reference sequence). CDR3: CRLGGTVGPDTQYF. In DNA form, the CDR3 reads TGCAGGCTGGGGGGGACAGTGGGTCCAGATACGCAGTATTTT.

This clonotype was observed many times. The genes are TRBV10-2 and TRBJ2-2; 10 nucleotides line up with TRBD1. Germline trimming cut 2 bases from V and 2 bases from J; bases unmatched to any gene: 11. CDR1 and CDR2 (germline): WSHSY, SAAADI. The CDR3 extends over 19 amino acids. As DNA, the CDR3 is TGCGCCAGCAGTGAGCCGACGGGGGACAGGGGACATAACACCGGGGAGCTGTTTTTT. Its translation: CASSEPTGDRGHNTGELFF.

There are many counts of this clonotype. The chain joins TRBV20-1 to TRBJ2-1, with 12 bases identical to TRBD2. This CDR3 spans 16 amino acids. CDR1 DFQATT and CDR2 SNEGSKA come from the germline V gene (reference sequence). Germline trimming cut 6 bases from V and 4 bases from J; bases unmatched to any gene: 10. This chain's CDR3 is CSAPTRGLAGYNEQFF. CDR3 DNA sequence: TGCAGTGCACCGACGAGAGGACTAGCGGGATACAATGAGCAGTTCTTC.

This clonotype has ten or more counts. CDR3 DNA: TGCGCCAGCAGCCAAGTGCGAAGCGGGCCGGGGAATGAGCAGTTCTTC. This codes for CASSQVRSGPGNEQFF. The gene calls are TRBV4-1 and TRBJ2-1, with a tentative D call TRBD2 (6 bases). CDR1 is MGHRA, CDR2 YSYEKL, per germline. The CDR3 runs to 16 residues. V was shortened by 1 base and J by 7 bases, with 17 bases between the two germline ends.

This chain joins TRBV2 and TRBJ1-3, with TRBD1 matching over 9 bases. Trimming took 6 bases from V and 0 from J; bases not matched to a gene: 3. The CDR3 has 15 residues. Germline loops: CDR1 SNHLY, CDR2 FYNNEI. This CDR3 reads CASRRTGASGNTIYF. CDR3 coding DNA: TGTGCCAGCAGGAGGACAGGGGCCTCTGGAAACACCATATATTTT.

This clonotype was observed many times. The chain is built from TRBV29-1 and TRBJ1-1, with D possibly TRBD1 on 5 matching bases. This CDR3 has 12 amino acids. The V end lost 4 bases, the J end lost 4 bases, and 10 bases lay between the germline ends. Germline V gene data show CDR1 as SQVTM and CDR2 as ANQGSEA. The CDR3 loop is CSVALGATEAFF. The CDR3 coding sequence is TGCAGCGTTGCTCTCGGGGCCACTGAAGCTTTCTTT. The full variable domain, its missing parts supplied by reference TRBV29-1 and TRBJ1-1, is SAVISQKPSRDICQRGTSLTIQCQVDSQVTMMFWYRQQPGQSLTLIATANQGSEATYESGFVIDKFPISRPNLTFSTLTVSNMSPEDSSIYLCSVALGATEAFFGQGTRLTVV.

The table lists this clonotype with many counts. V is TRBV5-1 and J is TRBJ2-3; TRBD2 is a possible D gene (6 bases). The germline V and J ends were trimmed by 7 bases and 2 bases, with 14 bases remaining between them. CDR1 and CDR2 (germline): SGHRS, YFSETQ. CDR3 size: 14 residues. CDR3 sequence (DNA): TGCGCCAGCGGCGTGGTAGCGGACACAGATACGCAGTATTTT. This encodes CASGVVADTDTQYF.

Details on this clonotype: A much larger clone differs by one base, so this may be a read error. Given the absence of the conserved phenylalanine or tryptophan at the CDR3 end, a read error is likely. The chain combines TRBV11-3 with TRBJ2-5; 9 bases are shared with TRBD1. Germline V lookup: CDR1 SGHNT, CDR2 YENEEA. Trimming cost V 4 bases and J 5 bases; bases outside gene matches: 5. The CDR3 spans 14 residues. CDR3 protein: CASSSGQGMETQYL. CDR3 nucleotide sequence: TGTGCCAGCAGCTCCGGACAGGGGATGGAGACCCAGTACCTC.

This clonotype showed up many times. V is TRBV20-1 and J is TRBJ2-7, with D unclear. Trimming shortened V by 3 bases and J by 3 bases, and 9 bases separated the two germline ends. The CDR3 covers 12 residues. Germline V gene lookup returns CDR1 DFQATT and CDR2 SNEGSKA (reference sequence). The CDR3 sequence is CSASLLNYEQYF. The CDR3 DNA reads as TGCAGTGCTAGTTTACTTAACTACGAGCAGTACTTC.

In the case of this clonotype: A read error may be the cause here, since a much bigger clone is one base away. This chain's CDR3 is CASGGVPVGTDTQYF. CDR3 bases: TGTGCCAGCGGGGGGGTCCCCGTGGGCACAGATACGCAGTATTTT. The chain recombines TRBV6-5 with TRBJ2-3, with TRBD2 matching over 7 bases. This CDR3 is 15 amino acids long. Germline assignment: CDR1 MNHEY and CDR2 SVGAGI. J lost 1 base, V lost 8 bases, and 9 bases had no gene match.

This rearrangement joins TRBV6-5 to TRBJ1-2; 7 bases map to TRBD1. V lost 0 bases, J lost 2 bases, and 3 bases stayed unmatched. The CDR3 loop spans 15 amino acids. CDR1 and CDR2 (germline): MNHEY, SVGAGI. CDR3 coding DNA: TGTGCCAGCAGTTACTCGTCAGGGGGAAACTATGGCTACACCTTC. This encodes CASSYSSGGNYGYTF.

In this sample, this clonotype turned up a few times. At one of its ends the junction is not consistent with the germline gene, which may arise from a read error. The chain couples TRBV30 to TRBJ2-6; D assignment may be TRBD1 or TRBD2 (6 bases each). Germline values: CDR1 GTSNPN, CDR2 SVGIG (reference sequence). The CDR3 loop spans 14 amino acids. CDR3 loop: CAWSGGAGADVLTF. In DNA, the CDR3 is TGTGCCTGGAGTGGGGGGGCTGGGGCCGACGTCCTGACTTTC.

In regard to this clonotype: A much larger clone differs by one base, so this may be a read error. The chain employs TRBV4-2 and TRBJ2-1; TRBD2 might be the D (6 bases). The CDR3 is 15 amino acids. Per the germline V gene, CDR1 is LGHNA and CDR2 is YNFKEQ. V gave up 1 base and J gave up 0 bases, with 7 bases separating them. The CDR3 here is CASSQGDCSYNEQFF. The DNA for the CDR3 is TGTGCCAGCAGCCAAGGGGACTGCTCCTACAATGAGCAGTTCTTC.

This clonotype was counted many times. This chain uses TRBV6-2 or TRBV6-3 with TRBJ2-7, with 7 bases aligning to TRBD1. The CDR3 loop spans 14 amino acids. From germline, CDR1 is MNHEY and CDR2 SVGEGT. The J segment lost 3 bases and the V segment lost 6 bases, leaving 8 bases of the junction unmatched. The CDR3 coding sequence is TGTGCCAGCAGAACGGCAGGGGGTATCTACGAGCAGTACTTC. Translation gives CASRTAGGIYEQYF.

This clonotype was observed a few times. The V call is TRBV19, the J call TRBJ2-1, with 7 bases fitting TRBD1. After removal of 3 bases from V and 8 bases from J, the junction contained 7 bases not matched to a gene. Germline V gene lookup returns CDR1 LNHDA and CDR2 SQIVND (reference sequence). This CDR3 comprises 14 residues. The DNA of the CDR3 is TGTGCCAGTAGTATCACAGGGGATGGATATGAGCAGTTCTTC. Translating gives CASSITGDGYEQFF. Full variable domain (rest looked up from reference TRBV19 and TRBJ2-1): DGGITQSPKYLFRKEGQNVTLSCEQNLNHDAMYWYRQDPGQGLRLIYYSQIVNDFQKGDIAEGYSVSREKKESFPLTVTSAQKNPTAFYLCASSITGDGYEQFFGPGTRLTVL.

This clonotype was found a few times. An end of the junction differs from the germline gene, which may be a read error. The chain joins TRBV6-5 to TRBJ2-1; 9 bases agree with TRBD2. Looked up from germline, CDR1 is MNHEY and CDR2 is SVGAGI. The CDR3 sequence is 15 residues long. The chain's CDR3 is CAGSYFSGGDNEQFF. DNA of the CDR3: TGTGCCGGCAGTTACTTTAGCGGGGGCGACAATGAGCAGTTCTTC.